This T cell receptor beta chain was captured by sequencing in a study of blood T cell repertoires in COVID-19. Study details: In each case, the material was cDNA or gDNA derived from T cells, B-cell-depleted T cells, or PBMCs.

J gave up 8 bases and V 3 bases, and 5 bases lay outside the gene matches. From germline, CDR1 is LNHDA and CDR2 SQIVND (reference sequence). The CDR3 runs to 13 residues. Participant-reported clinical history was the basis for cohort assignment. Study processing details: Reference gene primer amplification gave estimated nucleated cell counts. Some clones are missing from TCRdb's copy, which holds only in-frame ones; the method was immunoSEQ multiplex PCR. For V, J and clone size, that table is used; D and trimming come from the DNA. The top ten hold under 4.5% of the sample, which has around 250,000 clones, approximately 79% seen once. This clone was detected a few times.

What was sequenced was PBMCs or T cells enriched from blood (not recorded which). This clonotype originated in a young man with acute COVID-19. This rearrangement joins TRBV19 to TRBJ1-1; the match to TRBD1 covers 8 bases. CDR3 sequence: CASSIWGQEEAFF. DNA of the CDR3: TGTGCCAGTAGTATCTGGGGACAGGAAGAAGCTTTCTTT.